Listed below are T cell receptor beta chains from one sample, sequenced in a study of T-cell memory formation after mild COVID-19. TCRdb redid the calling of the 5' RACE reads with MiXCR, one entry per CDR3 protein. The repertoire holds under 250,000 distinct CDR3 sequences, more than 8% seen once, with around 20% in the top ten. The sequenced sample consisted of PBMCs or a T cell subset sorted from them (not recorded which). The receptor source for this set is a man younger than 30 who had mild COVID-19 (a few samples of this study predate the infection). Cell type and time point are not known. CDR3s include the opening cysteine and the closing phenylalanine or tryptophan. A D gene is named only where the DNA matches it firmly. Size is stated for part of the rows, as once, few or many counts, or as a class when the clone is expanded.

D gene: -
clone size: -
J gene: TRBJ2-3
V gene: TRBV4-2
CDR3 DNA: TGTGCCAGCAGCCAAGATTGGCAGGGGTCAGATACGCAGTATTTT
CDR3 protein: CASSQDWQGSDTQYF

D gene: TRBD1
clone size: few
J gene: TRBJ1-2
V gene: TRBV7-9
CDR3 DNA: TGTGCCAGCAGATTCGACAGGGGAGGGTCTCTACGTGGCTACACCTTC
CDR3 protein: CASRFDRGGSLRGYTF

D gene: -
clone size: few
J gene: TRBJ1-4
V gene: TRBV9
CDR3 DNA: TGTGCCAGCGGGGGGACGGCCGGAGGAAAACTGTTTTTT
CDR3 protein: CASGGTAGGKLFF

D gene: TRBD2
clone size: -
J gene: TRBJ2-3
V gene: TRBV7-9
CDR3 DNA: TGTGCCAGCAGCTTAGCCGTAGCGGGGGGCACAGATACGCAGTATTTT
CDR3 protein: CASSLAVAGGTDTQYF

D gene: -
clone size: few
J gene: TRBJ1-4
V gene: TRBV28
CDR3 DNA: TGTGCCAGCAATACGAAAGGCCTCAACTCTGAAAAACTGTTTTTT
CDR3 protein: CASNTKGLNSEKLFF

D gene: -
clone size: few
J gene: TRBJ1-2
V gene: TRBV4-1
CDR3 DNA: TGCGCCAGCAGCCACCTGGGGAGCTCTCAAGCTAACTATGGCTACACCTTC
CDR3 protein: CASSHLGSSQANYGYTF

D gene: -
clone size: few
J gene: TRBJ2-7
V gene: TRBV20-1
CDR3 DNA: TGCAGCGCCCCCAGCATTCGGGGAGACTCCGAGCAGTACTTC
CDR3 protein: CSAPSIRGDSEQYF

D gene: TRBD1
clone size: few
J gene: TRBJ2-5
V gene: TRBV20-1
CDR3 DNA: TGCAGTGCCGCTCCCGACAGGGCGGAGACCCAGTACTTC
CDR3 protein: CSAAPDRAETQYF

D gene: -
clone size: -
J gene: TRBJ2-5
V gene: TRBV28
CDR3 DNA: TGTGCCACCCAGGCGGGCCGACAAGAGACCCAGTACTTC
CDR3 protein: CATQAGRQETQYF

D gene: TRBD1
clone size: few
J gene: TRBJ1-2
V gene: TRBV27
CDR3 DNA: TGTGCCAGCAGTTCACAGGGGGCGAGGTATGGCTACACCTTC
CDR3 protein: CASSSQGARYGYTF

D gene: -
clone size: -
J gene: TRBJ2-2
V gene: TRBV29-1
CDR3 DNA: TGCAGCGTTCCGAGTAGGAACACCGGGGAGCTGTTTTTT
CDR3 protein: CSVPSRNTGELFF

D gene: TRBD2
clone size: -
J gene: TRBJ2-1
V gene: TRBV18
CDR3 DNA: TGTGCCAGCTCAGGGACTAGGTCACACAATGAGCAGTTCTTC
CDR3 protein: CASSGTRSHNEQFF

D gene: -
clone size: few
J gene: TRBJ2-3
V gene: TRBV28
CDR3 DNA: TGTGCCGTGGGGGGGCGCGGGGCAGATACGCAGTATTTT
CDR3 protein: CAVGGRGADTQYF

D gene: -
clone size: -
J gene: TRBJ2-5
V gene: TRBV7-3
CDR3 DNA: TGTGCCAGCAGCCCCCGAGGTGAAGCAGGGGAGACCCAGTACTTC
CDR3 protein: CASSPRGEAGETQYF

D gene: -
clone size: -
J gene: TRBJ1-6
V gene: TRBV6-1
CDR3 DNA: TGTGCCAGCAGTGAAATAACCCCCAGGGTGGGTTCACCCCTCCACTTT
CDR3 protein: CASSEITPRVGSPLHF

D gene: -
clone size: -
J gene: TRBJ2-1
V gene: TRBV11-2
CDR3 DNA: TGTGCCAGCAGCTTAGTGTTGCGGGTGAATGAGCAGTTCTTC
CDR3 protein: CASSLVLRVNEQFF

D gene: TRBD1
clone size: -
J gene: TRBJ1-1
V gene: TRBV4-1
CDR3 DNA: TGCGCCAGCAGCCAAGTAACTATAGGGACAGGGTACACTGAAGCTTTCTTT
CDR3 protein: CASSQVTIGTGYTEAFF

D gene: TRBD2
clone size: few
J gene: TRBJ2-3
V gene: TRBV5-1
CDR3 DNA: TGCGCCAGCAGCCCAACCGGGACTAGCGGGGGCACAGATACGCAGTATTTT
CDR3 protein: CASSPTGTSGGTDTQYF

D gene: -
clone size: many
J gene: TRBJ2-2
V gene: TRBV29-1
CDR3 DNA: TGCAGCGTTGCACCAGGGGCTTCCTACACCGGGGAGCTGTTTTTT
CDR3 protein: CSVAPGASYTGELFF

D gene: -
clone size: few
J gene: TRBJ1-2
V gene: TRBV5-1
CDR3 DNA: TGCGCCAGCAGCGACGGGACACACTATGGCTACACCTTC
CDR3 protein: CASSDGTHYGYTF

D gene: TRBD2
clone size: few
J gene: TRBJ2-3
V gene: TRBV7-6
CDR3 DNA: TGTGCCAGCAGCGATAGCGGGGGGGCGAGTGATACGCAGTATTTT
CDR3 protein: CASSDSGGASDTQYF

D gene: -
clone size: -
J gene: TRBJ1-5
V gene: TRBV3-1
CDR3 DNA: TGTGCCAGCAGCCTCGGGGGCAGATCGGCTCAGCCCCAGCATTTT
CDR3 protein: CASSLGGRSAQPQHF

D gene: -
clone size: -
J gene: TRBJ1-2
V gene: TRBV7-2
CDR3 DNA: TGTGCCAGCAGCTTATCCGGGACGGCCGAGGGCTATGGCTACACCTTC
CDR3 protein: CASSLSGTAEGYGYTF

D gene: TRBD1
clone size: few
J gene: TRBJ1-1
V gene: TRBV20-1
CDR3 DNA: TGCAGTGCTAGAGATGAAGGGACAGGGATATCGGCTTTCTTT
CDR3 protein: CSARDEGTGISAFF

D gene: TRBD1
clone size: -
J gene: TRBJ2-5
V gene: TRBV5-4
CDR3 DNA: TGTGCCAGCAGCCCGAAGGGGGCGGAGACCCAGTACTTC
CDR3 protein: CASSPKGAETQYF

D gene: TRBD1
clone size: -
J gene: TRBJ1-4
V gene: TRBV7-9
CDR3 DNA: TGTGCCAGCAGCGACAGGGGAGCAACTAATGAAAAACTGTTTTTT
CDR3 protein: CASSDRGATNEKLFF

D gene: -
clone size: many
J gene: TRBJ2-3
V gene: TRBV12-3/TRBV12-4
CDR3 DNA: TGTGCCAGCGGGTTAAGGGAGTCCGATACGCAGTATTTT
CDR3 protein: CASGLRESDTQYF

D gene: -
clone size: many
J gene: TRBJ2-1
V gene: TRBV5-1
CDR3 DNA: TGCGCCAGCAGCTTGGAGAGGGTGGGCAATGAGCAGTTCTTC
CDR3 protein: CASSLERVGNEQFF

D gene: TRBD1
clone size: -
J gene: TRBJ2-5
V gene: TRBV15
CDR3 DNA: TGTGCCACCAGCAGGATACAGGGGGCAGGACGGGGAGAGACCCAGTACTTC
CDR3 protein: CATSRIQGAGRGETQYF

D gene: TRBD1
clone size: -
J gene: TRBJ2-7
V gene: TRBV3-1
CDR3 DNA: TGTGCCAGCAGCCAGGGACAGTTCTACGAGCAGTACTTC
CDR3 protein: CASSQGQFYEQYF

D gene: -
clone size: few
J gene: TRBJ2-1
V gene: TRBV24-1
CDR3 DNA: TGTGCCACCAGCGGTGACAATGAGCAGTTCTTC
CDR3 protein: CATSGDNEQFF

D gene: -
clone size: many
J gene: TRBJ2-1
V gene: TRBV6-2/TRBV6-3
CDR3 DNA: TGTGCCAGCAGTTACTCGGCGTCTTCTAGCTCCTACAATGAGCAGTTCTTC
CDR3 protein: CASSYSASSSSYNEQFF

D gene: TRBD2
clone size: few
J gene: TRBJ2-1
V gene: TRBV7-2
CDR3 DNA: TGTGCCAGCAGTGAAACTAGCGGGGGGGCTCGTGAGCAGTTCTTC
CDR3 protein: CASSETSGGAREQFF

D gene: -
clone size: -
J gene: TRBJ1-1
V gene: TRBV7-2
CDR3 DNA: TGTGCCAGCAGCTTAGACAGTGGGGTACCTGAAGCTTTCTTT
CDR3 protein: CASSLDSGVPEAFF

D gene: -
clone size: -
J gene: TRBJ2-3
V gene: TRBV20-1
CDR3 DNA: TGCAGTGCTAGAGCACCAGCCACAGATACGCAGTATTTT
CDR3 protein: CSARAPATDTQYF

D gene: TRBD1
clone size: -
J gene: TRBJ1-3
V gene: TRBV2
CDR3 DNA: TGTGCCAGCAGTTTGGACAGGGCCGGAAACACCATATATTTT
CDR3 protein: CASSLDRAGNTIYF

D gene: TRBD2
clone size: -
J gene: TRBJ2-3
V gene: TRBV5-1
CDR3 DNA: TGCGCCAGCAGCCGGGAGAATTTAGCGGGGGGGAGCACAGATACGCAGTATTTT
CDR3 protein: CASSRENLAGGSTDTQYF

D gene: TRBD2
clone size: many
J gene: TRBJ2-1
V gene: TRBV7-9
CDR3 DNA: TGTGCCAGCGGAGAGATACTAGCGATCAATGAGCAGTTCTTC
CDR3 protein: CASGEILAINEQFF

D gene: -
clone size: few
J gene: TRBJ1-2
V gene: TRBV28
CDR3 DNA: TGTGCCAGCAGCCCCGGGGGGCGGGGGGGCTACACCTTC
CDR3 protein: CASSPGGRGGYTF

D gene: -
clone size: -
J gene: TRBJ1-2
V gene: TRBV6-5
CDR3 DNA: TGTGCCAGCAGCGCCATCCTGGGACTTTATGGCTACACCTTC
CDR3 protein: CASSAILGLYGYTF

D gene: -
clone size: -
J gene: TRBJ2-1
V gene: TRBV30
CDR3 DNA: TGTGCCTGGAGTATTCCCCGTGATGAGCAGTTCTTC
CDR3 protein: CAWSIPRDEQFF

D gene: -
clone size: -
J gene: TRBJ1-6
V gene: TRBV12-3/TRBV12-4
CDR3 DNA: TGTGCCAGCAGTAAAAATTCACCCCTCCACTTT
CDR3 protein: CASSKNSPLHF

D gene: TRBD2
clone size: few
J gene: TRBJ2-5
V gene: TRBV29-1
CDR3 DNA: TGCAGCGTTGAGGGACTAACTCGGGAGACCCAGTACTTC
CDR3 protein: CSVEGLTRETQYF

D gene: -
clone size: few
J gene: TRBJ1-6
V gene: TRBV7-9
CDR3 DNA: TGTGCCAGCAGATATACCGGGACTGGAAATAATTCACCCCTCCACTTT
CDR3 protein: CASRYTGTGNNSPLHF

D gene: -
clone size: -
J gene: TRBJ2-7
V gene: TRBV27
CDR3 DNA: TGTGCCACCGCCCGTCCAGGCTACGAGCAGTACTTC
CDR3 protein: CATARPGYEQYF

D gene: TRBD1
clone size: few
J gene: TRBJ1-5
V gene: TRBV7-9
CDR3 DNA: TGTGCCAGCAGCTCACCGACAGGGAATAGCAATCAGCCCCAGCATTTT
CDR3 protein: CASSSPTGNSNQPQHF

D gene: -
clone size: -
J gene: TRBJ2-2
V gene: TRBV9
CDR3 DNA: TGTGCCAGCAACCCAGGGGTTGACACCGGGGAGCTGTTTTTT
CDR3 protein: CASNPGVDTGELFF

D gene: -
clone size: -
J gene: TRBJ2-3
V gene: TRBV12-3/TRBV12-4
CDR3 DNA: TGTGCCAGCAGTTTTGGCAGGGGTATAGATACGCAGTATTTT
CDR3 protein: CASSFGRGIDTQYF

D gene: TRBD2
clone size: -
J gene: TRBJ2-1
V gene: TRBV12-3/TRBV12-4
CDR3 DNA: TGTGCCAGCAGTTTAAGGCTGGGGAGGGTGGTCAATGAGCAGTTCTTC
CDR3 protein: CASSLRLGRVVNEQFF

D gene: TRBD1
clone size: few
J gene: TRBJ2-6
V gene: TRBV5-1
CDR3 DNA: TGCGCCAGCAGCTCTACGACAGGGGGCCGCGTCCTGACTTTC
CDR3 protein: CASSSTTGGRVLTF